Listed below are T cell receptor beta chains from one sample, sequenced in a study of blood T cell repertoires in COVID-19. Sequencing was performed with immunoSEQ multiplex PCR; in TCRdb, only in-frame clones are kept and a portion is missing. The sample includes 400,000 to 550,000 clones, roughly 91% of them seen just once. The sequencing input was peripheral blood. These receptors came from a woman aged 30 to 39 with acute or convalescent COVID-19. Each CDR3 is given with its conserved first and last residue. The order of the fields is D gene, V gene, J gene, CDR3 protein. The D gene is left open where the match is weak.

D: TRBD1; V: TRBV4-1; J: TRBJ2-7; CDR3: CASSRGQGISYEQYF
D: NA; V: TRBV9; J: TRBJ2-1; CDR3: CASSPPQGYEQFF
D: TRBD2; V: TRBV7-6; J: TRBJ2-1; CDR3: CASSPRRLAGGVNEQFF
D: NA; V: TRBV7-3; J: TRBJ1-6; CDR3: CASSLQGWSNSPLHF
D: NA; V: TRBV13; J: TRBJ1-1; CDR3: CASNPRGNYGTHWAFF
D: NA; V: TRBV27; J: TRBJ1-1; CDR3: CASSFGRDTEAFF
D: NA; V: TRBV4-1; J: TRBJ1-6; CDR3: CASSQEVSNRDTLGPLHF
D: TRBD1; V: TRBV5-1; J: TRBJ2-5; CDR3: CASSSRDSLQETQYF
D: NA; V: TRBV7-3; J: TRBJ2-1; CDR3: CASSLFDSSYNEQFF
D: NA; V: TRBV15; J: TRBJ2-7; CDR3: CATSREAGGGEQYF
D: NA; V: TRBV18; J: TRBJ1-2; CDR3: CASSGDGGYYGYTF